This TCR beta chain appears in the sequencing data of a study of blood T cell repertoires in COVID-19. Study-wide context: PBMCs, B-cell-depleted T cells, or T cells provided the cDNA or gDNA that made up the material.

Only in-frame clones appear in the TCRdb table, and some are missing; sequencing was by immunoSEQ multiplex PCR. This table holds around 200,000 clones, about 84% found once. Germline V lookup: CDR1 MNHEY, CDR2 SVGAGI. The junction had 10 bases not matched to a gene; V was cut back by 10 bases and J by 9 bases. The length of the CDR3 is 14 residues. The V gene is TRBV6-5, the J gene TRBJ2-1, with 12 bases that match TRBD1. The specimen sequenced was peripheral blood. This sequence originates from a person between 65 and 79 years old with COVID-19, enrolled during active disease. The CDR3 protein is CATKPGQGAGEQFF. CDR3 nucleotides: TGTGCCACCAAACCGGGACAGGGGGCGGGTGAGCAGTTCTTC.